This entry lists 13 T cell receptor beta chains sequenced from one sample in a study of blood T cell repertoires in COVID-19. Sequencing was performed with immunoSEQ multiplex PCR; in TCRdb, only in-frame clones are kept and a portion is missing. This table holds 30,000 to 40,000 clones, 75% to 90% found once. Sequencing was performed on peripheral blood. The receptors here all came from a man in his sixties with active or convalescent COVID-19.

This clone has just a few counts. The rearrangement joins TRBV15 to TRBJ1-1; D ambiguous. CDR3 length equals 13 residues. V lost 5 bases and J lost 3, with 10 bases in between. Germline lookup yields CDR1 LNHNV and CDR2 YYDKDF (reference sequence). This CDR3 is CATSSGGHTEAFF. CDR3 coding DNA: TGTGCCACCAGCTCAGGTGGTCACACTGAAGCTTTCTTT.

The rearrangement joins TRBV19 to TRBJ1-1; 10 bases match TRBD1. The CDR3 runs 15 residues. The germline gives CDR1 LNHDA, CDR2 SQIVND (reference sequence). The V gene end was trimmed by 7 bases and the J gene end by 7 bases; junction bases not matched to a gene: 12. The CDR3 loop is CASIDRGRNRFEAFF. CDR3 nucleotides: TGTGCCAGTATTGACAGGGGGCGAAACAGGTTTGAAGCTTTCTTT.

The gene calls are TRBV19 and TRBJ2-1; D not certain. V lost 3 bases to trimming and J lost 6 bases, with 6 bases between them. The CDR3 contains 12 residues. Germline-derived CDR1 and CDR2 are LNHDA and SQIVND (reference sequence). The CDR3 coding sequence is TGTGCCAGTAGTATGTCACTCAATGAGCAGTTCTTC. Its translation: CASSMSLNEQFF.

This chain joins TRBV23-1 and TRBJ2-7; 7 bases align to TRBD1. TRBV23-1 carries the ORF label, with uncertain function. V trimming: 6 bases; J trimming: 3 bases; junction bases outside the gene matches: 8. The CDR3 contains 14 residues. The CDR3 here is CASRTGDRFYEQYV. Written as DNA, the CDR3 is TGCGCCAGCAGAACCGGGGACAGATTCTACGAGCAGTACGTC.

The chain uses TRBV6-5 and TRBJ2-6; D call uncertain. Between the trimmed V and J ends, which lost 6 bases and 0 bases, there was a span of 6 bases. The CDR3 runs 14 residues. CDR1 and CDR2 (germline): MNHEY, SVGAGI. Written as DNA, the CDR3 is TGTGCCAGCAGGAGAGGCTCTGGGGCCAACGTCCTGACTTTC. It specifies CASRRGSGANVLTF.

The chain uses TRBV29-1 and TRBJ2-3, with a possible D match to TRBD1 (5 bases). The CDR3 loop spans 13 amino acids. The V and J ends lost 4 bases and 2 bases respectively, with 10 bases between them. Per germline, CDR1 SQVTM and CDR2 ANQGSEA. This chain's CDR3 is CSVATGLTDTQYF. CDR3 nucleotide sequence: TGCAGCGTTGCAACAGGTCTCACAGATACGCAGTATTTT.

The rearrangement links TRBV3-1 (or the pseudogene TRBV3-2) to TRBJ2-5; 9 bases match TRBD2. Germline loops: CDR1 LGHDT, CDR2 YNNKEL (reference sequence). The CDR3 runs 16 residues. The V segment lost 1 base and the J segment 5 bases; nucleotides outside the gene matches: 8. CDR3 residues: CASSQGLSAGGETQYF. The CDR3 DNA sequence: TGTGCCAGCAGCCAAGGACTAAGTGCGGGGGGGGAGACCCAGTACTTC.

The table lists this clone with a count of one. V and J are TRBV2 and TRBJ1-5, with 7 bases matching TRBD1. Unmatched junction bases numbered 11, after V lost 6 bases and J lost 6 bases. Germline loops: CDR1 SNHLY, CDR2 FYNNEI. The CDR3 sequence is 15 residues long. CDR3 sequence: CASSQLDRVGQPQHF. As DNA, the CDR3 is TGTGCCAGCAGCCAATTAGACAGGGTAGGTCAGCCCCAGCATTTT.

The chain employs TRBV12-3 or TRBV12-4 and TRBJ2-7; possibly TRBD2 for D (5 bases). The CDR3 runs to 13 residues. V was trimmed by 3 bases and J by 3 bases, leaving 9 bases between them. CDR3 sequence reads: CASSFGLVYEQYV. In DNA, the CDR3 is TGTGCCAGCAGTTTCGGACTGGTCTACGAGCAGTACGTC.

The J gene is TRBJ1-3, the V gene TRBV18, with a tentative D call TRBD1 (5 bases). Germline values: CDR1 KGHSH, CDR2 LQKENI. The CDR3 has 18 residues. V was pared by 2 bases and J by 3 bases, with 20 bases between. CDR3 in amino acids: CASSPSMGLNIIGNTIYF. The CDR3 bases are TGTGCCAGCTCACCAAGCATGGGACTAAATATCATTGGAAACACCATATATTTT.

The CDR3: CASSYGGEGGNGYTF. In DNA, the CDR3 is TGTGCCAGCAGTTACGGCGGGGAAGGTGGGAATGGCTACACCTTC. This chain links TRBV6-5 with TRBJ1-2, with D hard to call. Trimming took off 2 bases at V and 6 bases at J, with 16 bases between the two ends. The CDR3 consists of 15 residues. Germline V gene sequence: CDR1 MNHEY, CDR2 SVGAGI.

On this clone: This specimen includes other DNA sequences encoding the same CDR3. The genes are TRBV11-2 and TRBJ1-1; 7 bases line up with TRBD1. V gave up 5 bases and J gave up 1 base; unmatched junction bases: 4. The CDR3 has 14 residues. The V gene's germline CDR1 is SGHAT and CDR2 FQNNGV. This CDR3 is CASSPRTGNTEAFF. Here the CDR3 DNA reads TGTGCCAGCAGCCCTAGGACAGGGAACACTGAAGCTTTCTTT.

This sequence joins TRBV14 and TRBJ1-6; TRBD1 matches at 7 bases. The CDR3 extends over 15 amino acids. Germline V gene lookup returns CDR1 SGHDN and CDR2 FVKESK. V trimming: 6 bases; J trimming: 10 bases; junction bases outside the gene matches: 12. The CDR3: CASSQLTGPGSPLHF. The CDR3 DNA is TGTGCCAGCAGTCAACTGACAGGGCCCGGGTCACCCCTCCACTTT.